This T cell receptor beta chain was recorded in a study of T-cell memory formation after mild COVID-19. Study summary: TCR clusters were largely donor specific. General observations from the study: The appearance of some responding clones in pre-infection memory suggested that cross-reactive memory joined.

TCRdb independently ran MiXCR on the 5' RACE reads; one entry per CDR3 protein. The repertoire consists of 500,000 to 550,000 distinct CDR3 sequences, with about 20% occurring once and the leading ten covering 9.5% to 15%. As for this clonotype: Its antigen is as yet unknown.

This CDR3 is 14 amino acids long. Trimming shortened V by 4 bases and J by 4 bases, and 13 bases separated the two germline ends. Sequencing was performed on PBMCs or a T cell subset sorted from them (not recorded which). The chain is built from TRBV12-3 or TRBV12-4 and TRBJ1-1; a weak D match, TRBD1 (6 bases). This TCR was recovered from an adult woman who had mild COVID-19 (a few samples of this study predate the infection). Cell type and time point are not known. The DNA of the CDR3 is TGTGCCAGCAGTTCGATAGGGGGGGGCACTGAAGCTTTCTTT. Residues: CASSSIGGGTEAFF.